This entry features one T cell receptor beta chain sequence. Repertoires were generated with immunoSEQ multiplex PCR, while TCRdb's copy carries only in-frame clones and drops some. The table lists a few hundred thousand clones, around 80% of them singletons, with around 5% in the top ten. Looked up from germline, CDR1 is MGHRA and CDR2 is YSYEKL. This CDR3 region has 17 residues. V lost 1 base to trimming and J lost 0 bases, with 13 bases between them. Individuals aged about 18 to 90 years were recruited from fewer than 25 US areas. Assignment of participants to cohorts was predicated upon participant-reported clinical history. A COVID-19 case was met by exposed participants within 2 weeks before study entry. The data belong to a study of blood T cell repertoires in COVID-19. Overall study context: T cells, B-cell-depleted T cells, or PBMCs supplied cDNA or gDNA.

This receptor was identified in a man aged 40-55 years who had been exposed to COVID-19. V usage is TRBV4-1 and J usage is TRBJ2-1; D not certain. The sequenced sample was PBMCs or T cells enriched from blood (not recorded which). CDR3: CASSQGGASSSYNEQFF. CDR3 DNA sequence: TGCGCCAGCAGCCAAGGCGGAGCGAGTAGCTCCTACAATGAGCAGTTCTTC.